Below are 25 T cell receptor beta chains sequenced from a single sample in a study of cytomegalovirus exposure and HLA in healthy donors. The primer mix had 60 Vbeta and 13 Jbeta primers. Sequenced by immunoSEQ multiplex PCR; TCRdb stores in-frame clones only, minus some. The table lists 150,000 to 200,000 clones, over 75% of them singletons. What was sequenced was PBMCs. Receptors originate from a woman between 50 and 59 years old in good health and CMV-seropositive.

This chain uses TRBV6-5 with TRBJ1-1; no clear D. Germline loops: CDR1 MNHEY, CDR2 SVGAGI. The CDR3 has 14 amino acids. V was cut by 2 bases and J by 2 bases, with 9 bases left in between. CDR3 sequence (DNA): TGTGCCAGCAGTTACACTCCGGGAAACACTGAAGCTTTCTTT. It yields the protein CASSYTPGNTEAFF.

This clone was seen once. This rearrangement joins TRBV5-1 to TRBJ1-2, with D possibly TRBD1 on 6 matching bases. Trimming pared 4 bases from V and 0 bases from J, leaving 25 bases between. This CDR3 is 19 amino acids long. Germline V gene lookup returns CDR1 SGHRS and CDR2 YFSETQ. The CDR3 here is CASSARDPGTRAANYGYTF. CDR3 nucleotide sequence: TGCGCCAGCAGCGCGAGAGACCCCGGGACAAGGGCAGCTAACTATGGCTACACCTTC.

The chain has TRBV5-5 and TRBJ2-7; D might be TRBD2 (6 bases). Germline V gene lookup returns CDR1 SGHKS and CDR2 YYEKEE (reference sequence). CDR3 length equals 15 residues. V was pared by 0 bases and J by 0 bases, with 10 bases between. For the CDR3, the DNA is TGTGCCAGCAGCTTGGGGGGGAGGAACTCCTACGAGCAGTACTTC. Protein: CASSLGGRNSYEQYF.

This clone was counted a few times. The chain recombines TRBV5-4 with TRBJ2-5, with D possibly TRBD2 on 6 matching bases. The CDR3 contains 15 residues. Trimming cost V 4 bases and J 5 bases, with 18 bases left between them. Germline V gene lookup returns CDR1 SGHNT and CDR2 YYREEE (reference sequence). CDR3 DNA: TGTGCCAGCAGCCAACAAACTAGCAGCAGGGAGACCCAGTACTTC. Protein: CASSQQTSSRETQYF.

V gene TRBV28 combines with J gene TRBJ2-4, with 10 bases that match TRBD2. Germline lookup yields CDR1 MDHEN and CDR2 SYDVKM. The CDR3 length is 15 residues. J gave up 0 bases and V 5 bases, and 1 base lay outside the gene matches. CDR3 in amino acids: CASSLAGVAKNIQYF. In DNA form, the CDR3 reads TGTGCCAGCAGTCTAGCGGGAGTAGCCAAAAACATTCAGTACTTC.

The chain uses TRBV7-3 and TRBJ1-1, with D possibly matching TRBD1 (5 bases). V lost 4 bases and J lost 10, with 22 bases in between. The germline CDR1 and CDR2 sequences are SGHTA and FQGTGA. CDR3 length equals 15 residues. The CDR3 region is CASSSGNPGDRLAFF. The CDR3 DNA follows: TGTGCCAGCAGCTCCGGGAATCCGGGGGATAGGTTAGCTTTCTTT.

This CDR3 is CAIRTSGTDTQYF. In nucleotides, the CDR3 is TGTGCCATCAGGACTAGCGGCACAGATACGCAGTATTTT. V gene TRBV6-5 combines with J gene TRBJ2-3; 9 bases are a match to TRBD2. V gave up 10 bases and J gave up 1 base; unmatched junction bases: 3. The CDR3 is 13 residues long. Per the germline V gene, CDR1 is MNHEY and CDR2 is SVGAGI.

The gene calls are TRBV18 and TRBJ1-2, with D uncertain. Germline CDR1 reads KGHSH; CDR2 reads LQKENI. The CDR3 is 12 amino acids. Trimming took off 6 bases at V and 0 bases at J, with 5 bases between the two ends. The CDR3 is CASSLANYGYTF. CDR3 DNA: TGTGCCAGCTCCCTCGCTAACTATGGCTACACCTTC.

The chain recombines TRBV6-1 with TRBJ1-2; possibly TRBD1 for D (5 bases). The CDR3 is 13 amino acids. Trimming cost V 6 bases and J 6 bases, with 14 bases left between them. The germline V gene has CDR1 MNHNS and CDR2 SASEGT. The DNA of the CDR3 is TGTGCCAGCAGAGAAAGGCAGGGTCATGGCTACACCTTC. This encodes CASRERQGHGYTF.

The sample holds one count of this clone. A junction end diverges from the germline sequence, so it may reflect a read error. The CDR3: CSSSSDRDTNLYNEQFF. Here the CDR3 DNA reads TGTTCCAGCAGCTCTGACCGGGACACAAACCTCTACAATGAGCAGTTCTTC. The chain joins TRBV7-9 to TRBJ2-1; D may be TRBD1 (6 bases). The CDR3 extends over 17 amino acids. CDR1 is SEHNR and CDR2 is FQNEAQ in the germline V gene (reference sequence).

The chain uses TRBV19 and TRBJ2-7; D uncertain. Germline assignment: CDR1 LNHDA and CDR2 SQIVND (reference sequence). V was cut by 4 bases and J by 0 bases, with 16 bases left in between. The CDR3 consists of 16 residues. In DNA, the CDR3 is TGTGCCAGTAGTAGGCCCCCCTCGACAACCTCCTACGAGCAGTACTTC. It specifies CASSRPPSTTSYEQYF.

The genes are TRBV6-1 and TRBJ2-7, with 7 positions matching TRBD2. The length of the CDR3 is 16 residues. Germline CDR1 and CDR2: MNHNS and SASEGT. V lost 0 bases, J lost 1 base, and 6 bases stayed unmatched. For the CDR3, the DNA is TGTGCCAGCAGTGAAGCGGGGGGGACCCTGTCCTACGAGCAGTACTTC. As protein: CASSEAGGTLSYEQYF.

The CDR3 nucleotides read TGTGCCAGCAGTGAAGACAGGTCAGGGGCTTTCTTT. As protein: CASSEDRSGAFF. The J gene is TRBJ1-1, the V gene TRBV25-1, with a weak D call TRBD1 (6 bases). The CDR3 consists of 12 residues. Trimming stripped 2 bases from V and 11 bases from J, with 12 bases between. Germline V lookup: CDR1 MGHDK, CDR2 SYGVNS.

A few counts support this clone. This chain links TRBV29-1 with TRBJ2-7, with a possible D match to TRBD1 (6 bases). CDR1 SQVTM and CDR2 ANQGSEA come from the germline V gene. V dropped 7 bases and J dropped 3 bases, with 10 bases sitting between them. This CDR3 region has 11 residues. The CDR3: CSAYRDYEQYF. The CDR3 nucleotides are TGCAGCGCCTACAGGGACTACGAGCAGTACTTC.

This chain links TRBV7-3 with TRBJ1-1; D perhaps matches TRBD1 (5 bases). CDR1 is SGHTA and CDR2 is FQGTGA in the germline V gene. The ends were cut back, 9 bases at V and 7 bases at J, with 15 bases in the middle. The CDR3 loop spans 12 amino acids. The CDR3 protein is CASISITGEAFF. The CDR3 DNA follows: TGTGCCAGTATATCCATAACAGGTGAAGCTTTCTTT.

The gene calls are TRBV9 and TRBJ1-2; TRBD1 is a possible D gene (5 bases). V was clipped by 4 bases and J by 6 bases, with 13 bases between them. Germline lookup yields CDR1 SGDLS and CDR2 YYNGEE. The CDR3 consists of 13 residues. DNA of the CDR3: TGTGCCAGCAGCCCCATAGGGGCGGATGGCTACACCTTC. This codes for CASSPIGADGYTF.

The chain employs TRBV5-1 and TRBJ2-1, with 8 bases matching TRBD2. From germline, CDR1 is SGHRS and CDR2 YFSETQ. The V and J ends lost 0 bases and 7 bases, in that order; junction bases with no gene match: 3. The length of the CDR3 is 14 residues. CDR3: CASSLDGGANEQFF. For the CDR3, the DNA is TGCGCCAGCAGCTTGGACGGGGGGGCTAATGAGCAGTTCTTC.

J is TRBJ1-1 and V is TRBV4-1, with unresolved D. Looked up from germline, CDR1 is MGHRA and CDR2 is YSYEKL. V was shortened by 0 bases and J by 1 base, with 12 bases between the two germline ends. This CDR3 is built from 16 residues. For the CDR3, the DNA is TGCGCCAGCAGCCAAGATTGGATAGCCGAGAACACTGAAGCTTTCTTT. This sequence encodes CASSQDWIAENTEAFF.

This sequence joins TRBV10-3 and TRBJ1-1; D gene unclear. This CDR3 is 14 amino acids long. V was shortened by 1 base and J by 1 base, with 7 bases between the two germline ends. Germline V gives CDR1 ENHRY, CDR2 SYGVKD. This CDR3 is CAISEFAENTEAFF. DNA of the CDR3: TGTGCCATCAGTGAGTTTGCAGAGAACACTGAAGCTTTCTTT.

This clone was found a few times. The rearrangement links TRBV28 to TRBJ1-1; TRBD1 aligns across 7 bases. This CDR3 is 16 amino acids long. After removal of 5 bases from V and 1 base from J, the junction contained 10 bases not matched to a gene. In germline, CDR1 is MDHEN, CDR2 SYDVKM. The CDR3 region is CASSLDRVKSNTEAFF. Here the CDR3 DNA reads TGTGCCAGCAGTCTCGACAGGGTTAAGTCGAACACTGAAGCTTTCTTT.

The V and J genes are TRBV9 and TRBJ2-3, with TRBD2 matching over 14 bases. V gave up 2 bases and J gave up 3 bases; unmatched junction bases: 14. CDR3 size: 20 residues. Per the germline V gene, CDR1 is SGDLS and CDR2 is YYNGEE. The CDR3 sequence: CASSVLPWGTSGGRTDTQYF. Here the CDR3 DNA reads TGTGCCAGCAGCGTCCTTCCCTGGGGGACTAGCGGGGGTCGGACAGATACGCAGTATTTT.

The chain carries TRBV19 and TRBJ1-6, with 7 bases that match TRBD1. V shed 5 bases, J shed 4 bases, and the junction held 5 bases outside the gene matches. In germline, CDR1 is LNHDA, CDR2 SQIVND (reference sequence). This CDR3 contains 15 residues. The CDR3 DNA sequence: TGTGCCAGTAGTCCTCCAGGGGGGTATAATTCACCCCTCCACTTT. Translated, it gives CASSPPGGYNSPLHF. Combining the CDR3 with reference TRBV19 and TRBJ1-6 gives the whole variable domain DGGITQSPKYLFRKEGQNVTLSCEQNLNHDAMYWYRQDPGQGLRLIYYSQIVNDFQKGDIAEGYSVSREKKESFPLTVTSAQKNPTAFYLCASSPPGGYNSPLHFGNGTRLTVT.

The chain links TRBV21-1 to TRBJ1-5. TRBV21-1 is a documented pseudogene. The CDR3 is 13 residues long. CDR3 sequence reads: CASPNGRRGPVDF. CDR3 coding DNA: TGTGCCAGCCCAAACGGGAGACGGGGTCCCGTGGATTTT.

V is TRBV7-8 and J is TRBJ2-5; D gene uncertain. The CDR3 sequence is 14 residues long. CDR1 and CDR2 from the germline V gene are SGHVS and FQNEAQ. V was clipped by 0 bases and J by 2 bases, with 7 bases between them. The DNA for the CDR3 is TGTGCCAGCAGCTTAGCCGGCAGGCAAGAGACCCAGTACTTC. This gives the protein CASSLAGRQETQYF.

The chain couples TRBV9 to TRBJ2-5; TRBD2 matches 8 bases. The DNA matches TRBJ2-7 better at its end, which makes the J call doubtful. This CDR3 has 14 residues. Germline lookup yields CDR1 SGDLS and CDR2 YYNGEE. CDR3 protein: CASSGSGSSYEQYF. The CDR3 DNA reads as TGTGCCAGCAGCGGGAGCGGGAGTTCCTACGAGCAGTACTTC.